The present entry profiles one TCR beta chain with its context. In the source study's methods: Amplification from reference gene primers served as the basis for estimated nucleated cell counts. TCRdb's table, derived via immunoSEQ multiplex PCR, lists solely in-frame clones and lacks some. V and J calls plus clone size are reproduced from that table; the DNA served to infer D and trimming. The profile shows 140,000 or so clones, roughly 80% of them singletons. These data come from a study of blood T cell repertoires in COVID-19. Study at large: Some COVID-19 samples were acute and others convalescent; all came from the United States, Italy and Spain.

CDR3 size: 16 residues. The germline V gene has CDR1 LNHDA and CDR2 SQIVND (reference sequence). V was clipped by 5 bases and J by 7 bases, with 21 bases between them. What was sequenced was peripheral blood. The V gene is TRBV19, the J gene TRBJ1-5; maybe TRBD1 (5 bases). The TCR originated in a woman aged 80 or older with acute or convalescent COVID-19. CDR3 amino acids: CASSAHHGGSGQPQHF. The CDR3 DNA sequence: TGTGCCAGTAGTGCCCACCACGGGGGGTCTGGGCAGCCCCAGCATTTT.